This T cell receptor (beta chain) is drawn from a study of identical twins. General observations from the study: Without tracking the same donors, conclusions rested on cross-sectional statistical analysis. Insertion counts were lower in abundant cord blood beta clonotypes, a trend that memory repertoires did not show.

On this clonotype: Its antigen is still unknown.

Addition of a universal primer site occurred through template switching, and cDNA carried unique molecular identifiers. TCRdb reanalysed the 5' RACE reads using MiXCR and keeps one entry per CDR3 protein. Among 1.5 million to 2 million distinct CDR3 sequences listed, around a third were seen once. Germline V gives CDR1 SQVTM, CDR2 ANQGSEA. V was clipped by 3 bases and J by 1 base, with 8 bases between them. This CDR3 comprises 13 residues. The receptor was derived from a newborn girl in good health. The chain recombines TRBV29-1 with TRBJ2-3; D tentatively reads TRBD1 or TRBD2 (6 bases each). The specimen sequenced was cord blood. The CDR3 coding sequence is TGCAGCGTTGAGGGGGGCCGCACAGATACGCAGTATTTT. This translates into CSVEGGRTDTQYF.